Following are 8 T cell receptor beta chains from one sample sequenced in a study of graft-versus-host responses after intestinal transplantation. Profiling relied on immunoSEQ multiplex PCR, and the TCRdb table lists in-frame clones only, not all of them. The repertoire consists of around 20,000 clones, with over 75% occurring once and the leading ten covering roughly 2%. This material consisted of PBMCs, taken 14 days after transplant. All receptors come from a human patient who received an intestinal transplant, so some T cells may come from the graft donor.

The genes are TRBV6-5 and TRBJ2-7; the D gene is possibly TRBD1 (5 bases). Germline V lookup: CDR1 MNHEY, CDR2 SVGAGI. With 7 bases removed from V and 3 bases from J, the gap between germline ends came to 16 bases. The CDR3 runs to 14 residues. The CDR3, as DNA: TGTGCCAGCATCCCCGCGCCAGGGCTCTACGAGCAGTACTTC. Translation: CASIPAPGLYEQYF.

The chain recombines TRBV7-9 with TRBJ2-1; the match to TRBD2 covers 12 bases. This CDR3 spans 14 amino acids. Per the germline V gene, CDR1 is SEHNR and CDR2 is FQNEAQ (reference sequence). V dropped 5 bases and J dropped 7; count of bases not matched to a gene: 3. The CDR3 protein is CASSQTSGRNEQFF. For the CDR3, the DNA is TGTGCCAGCAGCCAGACTAGCGGGAGAAATGAGCAGTTCTTC. The whole variable domain, filled in from reference TRBV7-9 and TRBJ2-1, reads DTGVSQNPRHKITKRGQNVTFRCDPISEHNRLYWYRQTLGQGPEFLTYFQNEAQLEKSRLLSDRFSAERPKGSFSTLEIQRTEQGDSAMYLCASSQTSGRNEQFFGPGTRLTVL.

The chain couples TRBV10-3 to TRBJ2-3; weak D call: TRBD2 (6 bases). The V end lost 3 bases, the J end lost 0 bases, and 13 bases lay between the germline ends. This CDR3 is 16 amino acids long. Germline V gene data show CDR1 as ENHRY and CDR2 as SYGVKD. In nucleotides, the CDR3 is TGTGCCATCAGTGAACGCCTAGCGCCCAGCACAGATACGCAGTATTTT. Protein product: CAISERLAPSTDTQYF.

The chain links TRBV15 to TRBJ1-3; 8 bases fit TRBD1. The ends lost 0 bases at V and 2 bases at J; junction bases unmatched: 3. CDR3 size: 16 residues. Germline V CDR1 and CDR2: LNHNV, YYDKDF (reference sequence). Here the CDR3 reads CATSRDTGGTGNTIYF. CDR3 bases: TGTGCCACCAGCAGAGATACAGGGGGTACTGGAAACACCATATATTTT. The full variable domain, completed using reference TRBV15 and TRBJ1-3, is DAMVIQNPRYQVTQFGKPVTLSCSQTLNHNVMYWYQQKSSQAPKLLFHYYDKDFNNEADTPDNFQSRRPNTSFCFLDIRSPGLGDTAMYLCATSRDTGGTGNTIYFGEGSWLTVV.

The table lists this clone with a count of one. The rearrangement links TRBV10-3 to TRBJ1-4; 7 bases line up with TRBD1. The V gene end was trimmed by 3 bases and the J gene end by 10 bases; junction bases not matched to a gene: 14. Germline CDR1 is ENHRY and CDR2 is SYGVKD. The CDR3 runs 16 residues. Here the CDR3 DNA reads TGTGCCATCAGTGACCCGACAGGGTCTAACTTAGGAAAACTGTTTTTT. Its protein is CAISDPTGSNLGKLFF.

The V gene is TRBV27, the J gene TRBJ1-5; D is possibly TRBD1 (6 bases). The CDR3 totals 15 residues. Germline CDR1 reads MNHEY; CDR2 reads SMNVEV (reference sequence). The V gene lost 5 bases and the J gene lost 2 bases, with 13 bases spanning the gap. The DNA of the CDR3 is TGTGCCAGCAGTCCCGGTGGGGGCGGCAATCAGCCCCAGCATTTT. It is translated as CASSPGGGGNQPQHF.

The chain recombines TRBV4-1 with TRBJ2-3; 11 bases match TRBD2. The germline CDR1 and CDR2 sequences are MGHRA and YSYEKL. The CDR3 sequence is 15 residues long. The V and J ends lost 4 bases and 0 bases, in that order; junction bases with no gene match: 0. The CDR3 sequence is CASSRTSGSTDTQYF. DNA of the CDR3: TGCGCCAGCAGCCGGACTAGCGGGAGCACAGATACGCAGTATTTT.

The V call is TRBV28, the J call TRBJ1-2, with D possibly being TRBD1 (6 bases). With 8 bases removed from V and 6 bases from J, the gap between germline ends came to 16 bases. Germline V gene data show CDR1 as MDHEN and CDR2 as SYDVKM. This CDR3 is 13 amino acids long. The CDR3 DNA sequence: TGTGCCAGCCTGGCTACGGGGGGCAATGGCTACACCTTC. Protein: CASLATGGNGYTF.